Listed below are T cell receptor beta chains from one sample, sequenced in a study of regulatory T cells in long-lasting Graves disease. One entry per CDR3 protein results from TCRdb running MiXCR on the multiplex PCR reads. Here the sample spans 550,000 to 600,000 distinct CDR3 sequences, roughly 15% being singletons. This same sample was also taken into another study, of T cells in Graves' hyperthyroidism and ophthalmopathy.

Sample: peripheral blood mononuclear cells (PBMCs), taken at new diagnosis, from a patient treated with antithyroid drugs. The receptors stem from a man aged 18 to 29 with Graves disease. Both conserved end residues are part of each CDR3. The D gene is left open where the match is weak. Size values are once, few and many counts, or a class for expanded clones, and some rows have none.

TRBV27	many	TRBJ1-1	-	TGTGCCAGCAGTTTGGGCCTACAGGCTTTCTTT	CASSLGLQAFF
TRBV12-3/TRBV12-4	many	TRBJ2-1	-	TGTGCCAGCATCAGGACCTCTAGCGCAGATGAGCAGTTCTTC	CASIRTSSADEQFF
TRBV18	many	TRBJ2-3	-	TGTGCCAGCTCACCCGTTGTCCGAACAGATACGCAGTATTTT	CASSPVVRTDTQYF
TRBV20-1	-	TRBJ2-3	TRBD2	TGCAGTGCCGAGAGAGGACTAGCGGGAGTTGATACGCAGTATTTT	CSAERGLAGVDTQYF
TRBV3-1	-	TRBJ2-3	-	TGTGCCAGCAGCCAAGAAGTTCGGGTTTCATGGCGAGGCACAGATACGCAGTATTTT	CASSQEVRVSWRGTDTQYF
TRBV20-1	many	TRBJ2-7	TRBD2	TGCAGTGCTAGAGATCTCAGGACTAGCTCCCCCTACGAGCAGTACTTC	CSARDLRTSSPYEQYF
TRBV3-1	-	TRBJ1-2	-	TGTGCCAGCAGCCATGGACAGAACTATGGCTACACCTTC	CASSHGQNYGYTF
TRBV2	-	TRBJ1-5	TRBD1	TGTGCCAGCAGTGGGACAGGGGGACGACAGCCCCAGCATTTT	CASSGTGGRQPQHF
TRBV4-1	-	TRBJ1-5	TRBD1	TGCGCCAGCAGCGTGGGACAGGGAGGGCAGCCCCAGCATTTT	CASSVGQGGQPQHF
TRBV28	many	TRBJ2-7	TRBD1	TGTGCCAGCAGCCGCCCTCGACAGGGGCTAGCCTACGAGCAGTACTTC	CASSRPRQGLAYEQYF
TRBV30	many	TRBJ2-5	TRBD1	TGTGCCTGGGGACAGGGTGGGGATGCAGAGACCCAGTACTTC	CAWGQGGDAETQYF